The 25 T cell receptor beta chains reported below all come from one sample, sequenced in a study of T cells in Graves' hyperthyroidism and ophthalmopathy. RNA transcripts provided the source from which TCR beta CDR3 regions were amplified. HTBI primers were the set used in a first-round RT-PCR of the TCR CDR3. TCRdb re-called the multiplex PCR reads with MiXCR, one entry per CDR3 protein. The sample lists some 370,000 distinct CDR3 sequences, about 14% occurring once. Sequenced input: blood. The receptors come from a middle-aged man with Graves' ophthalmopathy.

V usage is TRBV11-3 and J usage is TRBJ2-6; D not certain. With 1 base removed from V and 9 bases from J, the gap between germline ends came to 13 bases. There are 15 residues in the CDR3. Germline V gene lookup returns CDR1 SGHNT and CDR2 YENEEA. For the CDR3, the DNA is TGTGCCAGCAGCTTAGTCTCGTCCTCCCTCAACGTCCTGACTTTC. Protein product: CASSLVSSSLNVLTF.

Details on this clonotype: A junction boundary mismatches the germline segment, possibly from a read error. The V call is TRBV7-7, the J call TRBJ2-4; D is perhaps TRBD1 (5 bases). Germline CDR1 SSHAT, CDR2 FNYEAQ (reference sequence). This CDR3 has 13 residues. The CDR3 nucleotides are TGTGCTAGCAGCTTAAGTCAGGGAAACATTCAGTACTTC. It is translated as CASSLSQGNIQYF.

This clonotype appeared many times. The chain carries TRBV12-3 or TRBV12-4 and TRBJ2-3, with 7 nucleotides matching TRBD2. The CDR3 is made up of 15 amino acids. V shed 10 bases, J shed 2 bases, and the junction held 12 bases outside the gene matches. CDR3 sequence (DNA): TGTGCCATACGCTGGTCCGAGCGGGACACAGATACGCAGTATTTT. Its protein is CAIRWSERDTDTQYF.

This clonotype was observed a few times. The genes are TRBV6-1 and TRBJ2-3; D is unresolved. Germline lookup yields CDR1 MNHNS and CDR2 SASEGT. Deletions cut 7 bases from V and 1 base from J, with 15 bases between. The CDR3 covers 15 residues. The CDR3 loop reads CASTRLLVGTDTQYF. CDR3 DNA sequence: TGTGCCAGCACCCGACTCCTAGTCGGCACAGATACGCAGTATTTT.

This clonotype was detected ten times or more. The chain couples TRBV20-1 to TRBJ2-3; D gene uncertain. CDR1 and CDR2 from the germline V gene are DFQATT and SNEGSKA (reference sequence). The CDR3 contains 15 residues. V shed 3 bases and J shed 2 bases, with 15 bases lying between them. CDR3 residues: CSASQSKGFTDTQYF. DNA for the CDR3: TGCAGTGCTAGCCAGAGCAAGGGATTCACAGATACGCAGTATTTT.

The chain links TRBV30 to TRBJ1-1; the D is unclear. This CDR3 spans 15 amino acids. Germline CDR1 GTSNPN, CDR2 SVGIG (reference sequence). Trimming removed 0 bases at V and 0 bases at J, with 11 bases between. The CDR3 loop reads CAWSVGRTLNTEAFF. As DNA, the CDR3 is TGTGCCTGGAGTGTTGGGAGAACGTTGAACACTGAAGCTTTCTTT.

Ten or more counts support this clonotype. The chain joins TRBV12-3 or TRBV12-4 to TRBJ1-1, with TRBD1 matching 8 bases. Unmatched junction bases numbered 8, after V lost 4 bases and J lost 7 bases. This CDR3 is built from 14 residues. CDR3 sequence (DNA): TGTGCCAGCAGTTGGGGGACAGGTCATAATGAAGCTTTCTTT. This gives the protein CASSWGTGHNEAFF.

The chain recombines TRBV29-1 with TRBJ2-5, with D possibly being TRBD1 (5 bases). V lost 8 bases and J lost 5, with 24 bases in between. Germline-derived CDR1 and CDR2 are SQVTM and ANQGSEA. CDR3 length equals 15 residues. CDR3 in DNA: TGCAGCATAATACCCCGTTCTGGCAGGGCGGAGACCCAGTACTTC. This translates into CSIIPRSGRAETQYF.

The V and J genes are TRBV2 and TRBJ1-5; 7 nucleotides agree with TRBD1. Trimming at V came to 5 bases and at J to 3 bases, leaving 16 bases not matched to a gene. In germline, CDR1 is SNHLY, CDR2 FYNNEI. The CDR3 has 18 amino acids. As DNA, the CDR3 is TGTGCCAGCAGTTACGGCTCGGCCGGGACAGCCTACAATCAGCCCCAGCATTTT. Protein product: CASSYGSAGTAYNQPQHF.

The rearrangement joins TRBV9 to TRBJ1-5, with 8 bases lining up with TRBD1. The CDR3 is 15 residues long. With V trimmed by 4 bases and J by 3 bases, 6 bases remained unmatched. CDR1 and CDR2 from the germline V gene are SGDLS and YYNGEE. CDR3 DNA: TGTGCCAGCAGCCTAAGGGACAGGTTCAATCAGCCCCAGCATTTT. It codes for CASSLRDRFNQPQHF.

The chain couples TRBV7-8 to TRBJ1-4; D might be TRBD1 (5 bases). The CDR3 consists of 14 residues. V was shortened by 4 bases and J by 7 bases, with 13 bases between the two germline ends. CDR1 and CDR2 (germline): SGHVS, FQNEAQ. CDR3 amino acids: CASSWTGRGEKLFF. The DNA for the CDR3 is TGTGCCAGCAGCTGGACCGGGAGGGGTGAAAAACTGTTTTTT.

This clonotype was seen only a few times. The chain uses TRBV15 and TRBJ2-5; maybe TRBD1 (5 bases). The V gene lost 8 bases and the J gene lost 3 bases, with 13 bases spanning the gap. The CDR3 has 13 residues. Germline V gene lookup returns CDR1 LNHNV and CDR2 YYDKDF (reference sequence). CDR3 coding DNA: TGTGCCACCCGACGCGGCAGGGAAGAGACCCAGTACTTC. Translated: CATRRGREETQYF.

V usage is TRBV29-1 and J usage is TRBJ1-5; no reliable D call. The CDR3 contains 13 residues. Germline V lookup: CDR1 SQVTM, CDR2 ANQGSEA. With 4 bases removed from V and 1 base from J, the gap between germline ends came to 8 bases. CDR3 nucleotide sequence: TGCAGCGTTGGCGTTGTAAGCAATCAGCCCCAGCATTTT. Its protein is CSVGVVSNQPQHF.

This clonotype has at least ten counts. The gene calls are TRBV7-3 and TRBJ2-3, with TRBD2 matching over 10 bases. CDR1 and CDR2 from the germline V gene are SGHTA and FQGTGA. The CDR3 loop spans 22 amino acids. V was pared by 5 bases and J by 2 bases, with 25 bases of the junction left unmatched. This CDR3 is CASSLNRQPRTSGGGPTDTQYF. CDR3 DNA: TGTGCCAGCAGCCTCAACAGACAACCCAGGACTAGCGGAGGGGGTCCCACAGATACGCAGTATTTT.

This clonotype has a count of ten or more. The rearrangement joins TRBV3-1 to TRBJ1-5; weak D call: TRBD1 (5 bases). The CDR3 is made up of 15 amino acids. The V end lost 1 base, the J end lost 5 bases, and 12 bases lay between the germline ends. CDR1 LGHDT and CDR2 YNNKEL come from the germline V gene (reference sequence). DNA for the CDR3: TGTGCCAGCAGCCAAGGTGGCGGGGGAGATCAGCCCCAGCATTTT. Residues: CASSQGGGGDQPQHF.

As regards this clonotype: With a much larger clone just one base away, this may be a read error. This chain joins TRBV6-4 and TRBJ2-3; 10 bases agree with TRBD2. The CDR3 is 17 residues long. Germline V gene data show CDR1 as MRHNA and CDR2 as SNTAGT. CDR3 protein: CASTPSGSFRGTDTRYF. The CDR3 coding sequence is TGTGCCAGCACCCCTAGCGGGAGTTTTCGTGGAACAGATACGCGGTATTTT.

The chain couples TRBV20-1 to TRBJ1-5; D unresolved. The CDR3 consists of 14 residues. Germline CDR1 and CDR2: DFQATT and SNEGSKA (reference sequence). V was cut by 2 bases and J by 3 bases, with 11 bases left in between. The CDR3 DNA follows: TGCAGTGCTAGAAGCATCCGTGTCAATCAGCCCCAGCATTTT. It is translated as CSARSIRVNQPQHF.

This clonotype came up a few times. The CDR3 DNA reads as TGCGCCAGCAGCTTAGACGCCCAGGGGCTCGGAATAGAAAACACCTTC. It encodes CASSLDAQGLGIENTF. This chain connects TRBV5-1 to TRBJ1-2; a possible D gene is TRBD1 (6 bases). CDR1 is SGHRS and CDR2 is YFSETQ in the germline V gene. V gave up 2 bases and J gave up 12 bases, with 26 bases separating them. The length of the CDR3 is 16 residues.

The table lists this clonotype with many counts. CDR3 sequence reads: CSARDGSSGAITGELFF. The CDR3 DNA reads as TGCAGTGCTAGAGACGGCTCTAGCGGAGCAATCACCGGGGAGCTGTTTTTT. This rearrangement joins TRBV20-1 to TRBJ2-2, with 7 bases identical to TRBD2. V gave up 0 bases and J gave up 4 bases; unmatched junction bases: 11. The CDR3 consists of 17 residues. Germline CDR1 is DFQATT and CDR2 is SNEGSKA (reference sequence).

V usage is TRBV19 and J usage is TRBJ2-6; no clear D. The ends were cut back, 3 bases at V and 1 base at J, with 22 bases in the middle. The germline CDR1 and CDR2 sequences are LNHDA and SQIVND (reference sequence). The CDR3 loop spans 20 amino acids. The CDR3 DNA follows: TGTGCCAGTAGTATCTCGAAACTGGATAGCTTTTCTTCTGGGGCCAACGTCCTGACTTTC. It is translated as CASSISKLDSFSSGANVLTF.

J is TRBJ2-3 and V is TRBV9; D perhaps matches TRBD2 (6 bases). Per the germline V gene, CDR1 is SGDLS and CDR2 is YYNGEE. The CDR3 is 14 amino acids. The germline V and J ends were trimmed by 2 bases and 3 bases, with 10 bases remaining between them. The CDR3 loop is CASSVGSRTDTQYF. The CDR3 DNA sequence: TGTGCCAGCAGCGTCGGGAGTAGGACAGATACGCAGTATTTT.

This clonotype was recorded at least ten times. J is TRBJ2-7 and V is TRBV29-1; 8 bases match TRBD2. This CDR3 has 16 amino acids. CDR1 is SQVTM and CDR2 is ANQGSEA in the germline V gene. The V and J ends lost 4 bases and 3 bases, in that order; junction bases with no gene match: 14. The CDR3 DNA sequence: TGCAGCGTTGTTTACTCCCCTGGACTAGCCCGCTACGAGCAGTACTTC. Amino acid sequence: CSVVYSPGLARYEQYF.

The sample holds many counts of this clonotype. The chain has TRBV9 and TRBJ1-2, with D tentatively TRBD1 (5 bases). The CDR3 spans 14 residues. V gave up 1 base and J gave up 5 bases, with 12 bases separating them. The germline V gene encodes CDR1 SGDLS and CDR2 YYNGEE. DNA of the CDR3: TGTGCCAGCAGCGTATCTGTAGGGGCTTATGGCTACACCTTC. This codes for CASSVSVGAYGYTF. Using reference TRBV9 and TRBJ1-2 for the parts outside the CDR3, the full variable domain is DSGVTQTPKHLITATGQRVTLRCSPRSGDLSVYWYQQSLDQGLQFLIQYYNGEERAKGNILERFSAQQFPDLHSELNLSSLELGDSALYFCASSVSVGAYGYTFGSGTRLTVV.

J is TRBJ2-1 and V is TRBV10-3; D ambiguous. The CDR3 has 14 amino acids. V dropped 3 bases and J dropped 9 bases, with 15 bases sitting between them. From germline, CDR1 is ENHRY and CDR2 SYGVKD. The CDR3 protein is CAISDTRDISEQFF. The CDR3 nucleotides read TGTGCCATCAGTGATACGAGAGATATCAGTGAGCAGTTCTTC.

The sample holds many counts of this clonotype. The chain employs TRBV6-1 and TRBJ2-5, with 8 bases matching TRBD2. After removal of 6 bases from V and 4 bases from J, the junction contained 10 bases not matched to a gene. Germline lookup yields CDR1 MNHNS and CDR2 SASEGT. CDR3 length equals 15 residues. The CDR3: CASSHEGLAGETQYF. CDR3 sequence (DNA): TGTGCCAGCAGCCATGAAGGACTAGCCGGAGAGACCCAGTACTTC.